The T cell receptor (beta chain) under discussion was sequenced for a study of glioma-infiltrating T cells (dated by TCRdb to 2016 to 2017). Notes on the research overall: Low-grade gliomas were represented by WHO grade II oligodendrogliomas or astrocytomas, and glioblastomas were represented by WHO grade IV tumors that were sampled at initial rather than recurrent diagnosis. Glioma patients received dexamethasone for six or fewer days before surgery. Blood libraries targeted roughly 4- to 11-fold sequencing coverage of roughly 1 million peripheral T cells. The paired cohort was made up of three low-grade glioma patients, several primary glioblastoma patients and three non-glioma patients who contributed non-neoplastic brain tissue. The study sequenced TCR alpha- and beta-chain repertoires from glioma tissue, from non-neoplastic brain tissue and from matched peripheral blood mononuclear cells. To measure divergence between tissue and blood T-cell populations, each tissue-infiltrating repertoire was compared with the peripheral blood repertoire of the same patient.

What the authors observed across the whole study: Only a very small number of CDR3 sequences turned up in both tissue and blood, a result put down to high CDR3 diversity combined with limited sampling. In non-neoplastic patients, VJ-independent divergence between tissue and blood fell below expectation, whereas in all gliomas, and especially in low-grade gliomas, the divergence rose above expectation. Group comparisons rested on small numbers: three non-neoplastic, three low-grade glioma and fewer than 10 glioblastoma patients. Patients with low tissue-blood divergence were marked by a signature set of shared blood CDR3 motifs, and that set was depleted in highly divergent patients.

Immediately after resection, surgical brain or tumor specimens were cryofrozen in liquid nitrogen, and peripheral blood cells were collected at the same time. The iRepertoire nested amplicon-rescue multiplex PCR (arm-PCR) platform was used to amplify TCR alpha and beta CDR3 regions from RNA. The input for one-step reverse transcription and amplification was 100-400 ng of tissue mRNA or PBMC total RNA. Following bead purification, Illumina adapters were added through a secondary multiplex PCR, and the libraries were then gel-purified between 200 and 400 bp. Libraries carried internal 6-nucleotide barcodes used for demultiplexing. The libraries were sequenced on an Illumina MiSeq using 2x220 or 2x250 nucleotide paired-end reads. The authors processed their data as follows. Paired reads were merged with FLASH 1.2.11 and aligned to the GRCh37 human genome with BWA-MEM before extracting TRA and TRB reads. For V and J assignment, an IMGT-derived reference of cassette sequences and CDR3 motifs that included pseudogenes was used. Reads were translated in three frames, and productive CDR3s were defined by a C…FGXG motif without stop codons. A clonotype was defined as a unique combination of a V-J cassette pair and a CDR3 amino acid sequence. Reads were filtered by Hamming distance, with the threshold set by the sequence error rate of each sample in mapped regions. TCRdb reprocessing: public reads trimmed at Q25 with fastp, clones called with MiXCR, in-frame beta chains kept. CDR3 protein duplicates are merged, each entry listing the most common genes and DNA. In this record, the V and J calls reflect TCRdb's handling and not the investigators' own analysis. In all, the sample holds 400,000 or so distinct CDR3 sequences, and roughly 41% of those were seen once. The top ten constitute around 12% of the sample.

Between the V and J ends, shortened by 6 bases and 10 bases respectively, the junction contains 16 bases. CDR1 is given as MNHNS and CDR2 as SASEGT, both from the germline V gene. From its cysteine to its phenylalanine, the CDR3 spans 13 amino acids. Only the CDR3 DNA is retained, 39 bases long and in frame from the first base. Ten or more counts support this clonotype. It has no known antigen specificity. Qualities for individual bases were not recorded, and no much larger clone is one base off. The sequenced sample was glioma tissue, nonneoplastic brain tissue, or PBMCs (not recorded which). This receptor chain uses TRBV6-1 and TRBJ2-1, with no confidently assigned D gene. The source of this sequence is a human donor with low-grade glioma or glioblastoma, undergoing nonglioma brain surgery, or in good health (not recorded which). CDR3 loop: CASRRPSMEEQFF. The DNA is as follows: TGTGCCAGCAGAAGGCCCAGTATGGAAGAGCAGTTCTTC.